The 8 T cell receptor beta chains below all came from one sample that was sequenced in a study of PD-1 blockade in classical Hodgkin lymphoma (dated by TCRdb to 2018 to 2021). The library came from the immunoSEQ multiplex PCR assay. As stored in TCRdb, this immuneACCESS dataset retains in-frame rearrangements with V and J assigned. A fraction of the clones does not appear; measured against another copy, unresolved V genes explain less than half of the discrepancy, and the remainder lacks a known reason. The sample profile shows approximately 20,000 clones; about 88% of them were found once. The ten largest account for 4.5% to 5% of the sample. In light of the paper, this sample's time point label describes: cycle 4 day 1 (C4D1), after 5 to 7 weeks of nivolumab. Every trial patient had relapsed following autologous stem cell transplantation, and prior brentuximab vedotin exposure was what differed among cohorts A, B and C. CD8+ T cells were purified from thawed PBMCs by magnetic negative selection with a Miltenyi CD8+ T cell isolation kit.

Sequenced material: CD8+ T cells from blood, taken before the fourth cycle of nivolumab. All receptors come from a human donor with classical Hodgkin lymphoma.

The DNA of the CDR3 is TGTGCCAGCAGCTTAGCCTACCGGGGTAACCCTGAAGCTTTCTTT. Protein product: CASSLAYRGNPEAFF. This chain connects TRBV7-6 to TRBJ1-1; D remains ambiguous. The CDR3 loop spans 15 amino acids. V was clipped by 0 bases and J by 6 bases, with 14 bases between them. Germline V gene data show CDR1 as SGHVS and CDR2 as FNYEAQ.

The chain carries TRBV28 and TRBJ1-1, with 11 bases matching TRBD1. CDR1 is MDHEN and CDR2 is SYDVKM in the germline V gene. CDR3 size: 17 residues. V trimming: 6 bases; J trimming: 4 bases; junction bases outside the gene matches: 13. The CDR3 here is CASSHTPDRGRVTEAFF. As DNA, the CDR3 is TGTGCCAGCAGCCATACACCGGACAGGGGGCGGGTCACTGAAGCTTTCTTT.

The V call is TRBV28, the J call TRBJ2-5; TRBD2 might be the D (6 bases). Germline values: CDR1 MDHEN, CDR2 SYDVKM. The CDR3 runs 11 residues. V dropped 7 bases and J dropped 5 bases, with 8 bases sitting between them. The CDR3 reads CASIRGETQYF. The CDR3 region has the DNA TGTGCCAGCATACGGGGGGAGACCCAGTACTTC. The entire variable domain, with the rest obtained from reference TRBV28 and TRBJ2-5, is as follows: DVKVTQSSRYLVKRTGEKVFLECVQDMDHENMFWYRQDPGLGLRLIYFSYDVKMKEKGDIPEGYSVSREKKERFSLILESASTNQTSMYLCASIRGETQYFGPGTRLLVL.

CDR3 protein: CASSLFRGGETSGYTF. The CDR3 nucleotides read TGTGCCAGCAGTTTATTTCGGGGGGGGGAGACGTCGGGCTACACCTTC. The chain joins TRBV27 to TRBJ1-2, with a possible D match to TRBD1 (5 bases). The germline gives CDR1 MNHEY, CDR2 SMNVEV (reference sequence). There are 16 residues in the CDR3. Trimming cost V 1 base and J 8 bases, with 20 bases left between them.

The rearrangement uses TRBV7-9 and TRBJ1-2, with TRBD1 as a possible D gene (5 bases). Germline assignment: CDR1 SEHNR and CDR2 FQNEAQ (reference sequence). The germline V and J ends were trimmed by 4 bases and 2 bases, with 8 bases remaining between them. The CDR3 is 13 amino acids. The DNA of the CDR3 is TGTGCCAGCAGCTCCGACAGCAACTATGGCTACACCTTC. Translation: CASSSDSNYGYTF.

The count of this clone is one. The chain couples TRBV10-3 to TRBJ1-3; 7 bases agree with TRBD1. The germline CDR1 and CDR2 sequences are ENHRY and SYGVKD. The CDR3 runs 13 residues. Trimming cost V 10 bases and J 2 bases; bases outside gene matches: 5. The CDR3 DNA reads as TGTGCCAGGAGACAGGGAGCTGGAAACACCATATATTTT. Translation: CARRQGAGNTIYF.

The V call is TRBV9, the J call TRBJ1-1, with D tentatively TRBD1 (5 bases). Trimming left V 4 bases short and J 4 bases short, with 17 bases between. The CDR3 totals 15 residues. Germline loops: CDR1 SGDLS, CDR2 YYNGEE. The CDR3 protein is CASSLNFGGTTEAFF. CDR3 nucleotide sequence: TGTGCCAGCAGCTTGAACTTTGGGGGGACCACTGAAGCTTTCTTT.

This sequence joins TRBV2 and TRBJ2-1, with D tentatively TRBD1 (6 bases). Between the trimmed V and J ends, which lost 6 bases and 0 bases, there was a span of 6 bases. Germline V CDR1 and CDR2: SNHLY, FYNNEI. The CDR3 length is 13 residues. Here the CDR3 reads CASSRGSYNEQFF. In DNA, the CDR3 is TGTGCCAGCAGCAGGGGCTCCTACAATGAGCAGTTCTTC.